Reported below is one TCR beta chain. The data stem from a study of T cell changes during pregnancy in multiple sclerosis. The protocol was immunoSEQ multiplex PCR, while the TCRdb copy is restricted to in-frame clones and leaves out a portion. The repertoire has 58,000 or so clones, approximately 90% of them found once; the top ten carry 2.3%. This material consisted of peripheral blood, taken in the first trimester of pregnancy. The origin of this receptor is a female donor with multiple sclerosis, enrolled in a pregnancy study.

In DNA, the CDR3 is TGTGCCAGCAGCCACGACGGGACAGGGGGCATCTACAATGAGCAGTTCTTC. Residues: CASSHDGTGGIYNEQFF. This chain uses TRBV7-3 with TRBJ2-1; 12 nucleotides line up with TRBD1. The ends lost 5 bases at V and 3 bases at J; junction bases unmatched: 8. CDR3 length: 17 residues. The germline CDR1 and CDR2 sequences are SGHTA and FQGTGA.